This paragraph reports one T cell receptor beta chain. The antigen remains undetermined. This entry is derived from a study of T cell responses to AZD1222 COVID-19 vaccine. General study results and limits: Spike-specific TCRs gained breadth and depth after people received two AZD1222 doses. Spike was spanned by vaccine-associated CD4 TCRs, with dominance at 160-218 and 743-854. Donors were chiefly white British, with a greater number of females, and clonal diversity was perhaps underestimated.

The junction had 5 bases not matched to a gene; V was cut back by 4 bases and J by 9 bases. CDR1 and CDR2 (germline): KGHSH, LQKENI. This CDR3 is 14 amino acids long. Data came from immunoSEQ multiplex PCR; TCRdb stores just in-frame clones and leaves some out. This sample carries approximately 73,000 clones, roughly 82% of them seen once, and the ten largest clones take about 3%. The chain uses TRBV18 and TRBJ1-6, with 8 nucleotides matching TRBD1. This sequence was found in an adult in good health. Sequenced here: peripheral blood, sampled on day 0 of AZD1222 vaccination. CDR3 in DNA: TGTGCCAGCTCACTAGACAGGGGTGCTTCACCCCTCCACTTT. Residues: CASSLDRGASPLHF.